The 12 T cell receptor beta chains reported below all come from one sample, sequenced in a study of T cells after yellow fever vaccination. TCRdb passed the 5' RACE reads through MiXCR, listing each CDR3 protein once. In the table there are hundreds of thousands of distinct CDR3 sequences, over 9% of which are singletons. Sequences were derived from PBMCs, sampled on the day of the yellow fever booster vaccination. These receptor sequences come from a man aged 30 to 39 who received the YFV17D yellow fever vaccine.

The chain couples TRBV29-1 to TRBJ1-1; no firm D call. V was clipped by 8 bases and J by 1 base, with 8 bases between them. Germline V CDR1 and CDR2: SQVTM, ANQGSEA. This CDR3 has 11 residues. The CDR3 here is CSHPGNTEAFF. CDR3 nucleotide sequence: TGCAGCCACCCCGGGAACACTGAAGCTTTCTTT.

The chain employs TRBV29-1 and TRBJ2-3; D unresolved. Trimming left V 3 bases short and J 0 bases short, with 16 bases between. The CDR3 has 16 residues. Germline V gene data show CDR1 as SQVTM and CDR2 as ANQGSEA. The CDR3 nucleotides are TGCAGCGTTGACCCCCCGATGGACCCTAGCACAGATACGCAGTATTTT. It translates to CSVDPPMDPSTDTQYF.

In regard to this clonotype: At one end, the junction sequence differs from germline, possibly due to a read error. V gene TRBV5-1 combines with J gene TRBJ2-1, with 10 bases identical to TRBD1. This CDR3 spans 16 amino acids. Looked up from germline, CDR1 is SGHRS and CDR2 is YFSETQ. CDR3 coding DNA: TGCGCCAGCAGCTTTAGATCGACAGGGGGCTACAATGTGCAGTTCTTC. Translated: CASSFRSTGGYNVQFF.

This clonotype showed up just a few times. This chain joins TRBV29-1 and TRBJ2-5, with no clear D. The CDR3 covers 12 residues. Trimming took 5 bases from V and 3 from J, leaving 10 bases between them. Germline loops: CDR1 SQVTM, CDR2 ANQGSEA. CDR3 nucleotides: TGCAGCGTTTTAACAGTGAAAGAGACCCAGTACTTC. This translates into CSVLTVKETQYF.

The chain uses TRBV5-1 and TRBJ2-7; TRBD2 aligns across 10 bases. The germline V gene has CDR1 SGHRS and CDR2 YFSETQ. The junction had 9 bases not matched to a gene; V was cut back by 0 bases and J by 3 bases. The CDR3 runs to 17 residues. This chain's CDR3 is CASSLEARLAGLYEQYF. CDR3 nucleotide sequence: TGCGCCAGCAGCTTGGAAGCCCGACTAGCGGGTCTCTACGAGCAGTACTTC.

This sequence joins TRBV20-1 and TRBJ2-3, with D tentatively TRBD2 (6 bases). CDR1 and CDR2 from the germline V gene are DFQATT and SNEGSKA (reference sequence). Trimming shortened V by 6 bases and J by 1 base, and 17 bases separated the two germline ends. The CDR3 runs to 15 residues. CDR3 residues: CSAQPRWRGTDTQYF. CDR3 in DNA: TGCAGTGCCCAACCGCGGTGGAGGGGCACAGATACGCAGTATTTT.

This clonotype was found a few times. The J gene is TRBJ2-3, the V gene TRBV15; 8 bases fit TRBD2. This CDR3 region has 16 residues. The V gene's germline CDR1 is LNHNV and CDR2 YYDKDF (reference sequence). Trimming at V came to 5 bases and at J to 4 bases, leaving 11 bases not matched to a gene. In DNA, the CDR3 is TGTGCCACCAGCGCGGGCAGCGGGAGCCCCGCAGATACGCAGTATTTT. This translates into CATSAGSGSPADTQYF.

This clonotype was counted only a few times. The gene calls are TRBV7-9 and TRBJ2-3, with 15 bases identical to TRBD2. CDR1 SEHNR and CDR2 FQNEAQ come from the germline V gene (reference sequence). Trimming took 4 bases from V and 6 from J; bases not matched to a gene: 8. The CDR3 has 17 amino acids. The CDR3 is CASSYWTSGRAEDTQYF. The CDR3 DNA follows: TGTGCCAGCAGCTACTGGACTAGCGGGAGGGCAGAGGATACGCAGTATTTT.

In this sample, this clonotype turned up many times. The chain carries TRBV7-2 and TRBJ2-7; 7 bases are shared with TRBD2. There are 14 residues in the CDR3. Losses at the gene ends were 7 bases for V and 6 bases for J; bases not matched to a gene: 12. Germline CDR1 and CDR2: SGHTA and FQGNSA. CDR3 nucleotides: TGTGCCAGCAAATCCCCGGGGACGGGAGGCGAGCAGTACTTC. It yields the protein CASKSPGTGGEQYF.

This clonotype was recorded only once. V gene TRBV28 combines with J gene TRBJ2-7, with D perhaps being TRBD1 or TRBD2 (5 bases each). CDR3 size: 15 residues. Trimming took 7 bases from V and 3 from J, leaving 19 bases between them. Germline values: CDR1 MDHEN, CDR2 SYDVKM. The DNA for the CDR3 is TGTGCCAGCACTTCCAAACCGGGACGGAGCTACGAGCAGTACTTC. It codes for CASTSKPGRSYEQYF.

This clonotype was recorded at least ten times. The gene calls are TRBV5-1 and TRBJ2-1; D not certain. Germline V gives CDR1 SGHRS, CDR2 YFSETQ. Trimming took 0 bases from V and 6 from J, leaving 7 bases between them. The CDR3 is 13 residues long. The CDR3 reads CASSLGRINEQFF. The CDR3 DNA is TGCGCCAGCAGCTTGGGTAGAATCAATGAGCAGTTCTTC.

This rearrangement joins TRBV7-2 to TRBJ2-2, with 12 bases fitting TRBD2. V trimming: 3 bases; J trimming: 8 bases; junction bases outside the gene matches: 1. The CDR3 totals 14 residues. Germline V gene sequence: CDR1 SGHTA, CDR2 FQGNSA. CDR3 protein: CASSLGTSGGELFF. CDR3 nucleotides: TGTGCCAGCAGCTTGGGGACTAGCGGGGGGGAGCTGTTTTTT.